Each of the 5 T cell receptor beta chains below was sequenced from the same sample in a study of spatial heterogeneity in lung cancer. TCRdb reprocessed the 5' RACE reads via MiXCR and lists one record per CDR3 protein. Of approximately 25,000 distinct CDR3 sequences listed, just under 7% are singletons. Described time point: sample taken at primary tumor resection. The study sequenced unsorted whole RNA from tumor, nontumor lung or frozen PBMC. The input for sequencing was PBMCs, taken at surgery. These receptors were collected from a male donor with early-stage non-small cell lung cancer.

This clonotype was detected many times. V usage is TRBV27 and J usage is TRBJ2-7, with 9 bases aligning to TRBD1. The germline gives CDR1 MNHEY, CDR2 SMNVEV (reference sequence). V trimming: 4 bases; J trimming: 5 bases; junction bases outside the gene matches: 0. The CDR3 runs 12 residues. This CDR3 is CASSYRGHEQYF. CDR3 coding DNA: TGTGCCAGCAGTTACAGGGGGCACGAGCAGTACTTC.

This clonotype was detected many times. This chain connects TRBV23-1 to TRBJ1-5, with D hard to call. TRBV23-1 is an ORF, and what it does is uncertain. The V end was cut by 5 bases, the J end by 2 bases, with 7 bases between. CDR3 size: 13 residues. The CDR3 DNA reads as TGCGCCAGCAGTTCGGAAGGCAATCAGCCCCAGCATTTT. This sequence encodes CASSSEGNQPQHF.

This clonotype came up many times. V and J are TRBV7-9 and TRBJ2-2; D may be TRBD1 (8 bases). The V end was cut by 3 bases, the J end by 3 bases, with 11 bases between. This CDR3 has 15 residues. Germline assignment: CDR1 SEHNR and CDR2 FQNEAQ (reference sequence). CDR3 nucleotides: TGTGCCAGCAGCTTCACAGGGGGGGACACCGGGGAGCTGTTTTTT. As protein: CASSFTGGDTGELFF.

This clonotype was detected only a few times. The chain couples TRBV5-8 to TRBJ1-5; D remains ambiguous. The germline V and J ends were trimmed by 2 bases and 1 base, with 7 bases remaining between them. The CDR3 is 14 amino acids. Germline values: CDR1 SGHTS, CDR2 YDEGEE. CDR3 in amino acids: CASSFLGSNQPQHF. CDR3 DNA sequence: TGTGCCAGCAGCTTCTTGGGGAGCAATCAGCCCCAGCATTTT. The full variable domain, completed using reference TRBV5-8 and TRBJ1-5, is EAGVTQSPTHLIKTRGQQATLRCSPISGHTSVYWYQQALGLGLQFLLWYDEGEERNRGNFPPRFSGRQFPNYSSELNVNALELEDSALYLCASSFLGSNQPQHFGDGTRLSIL.

This clonotype was recorded many times. The chain links TRBV20-1 to TRBJ1-1; D call uncertain. V lost 2 bases, J lost 0 bases, and 10 bases lay in between. There are 14 residues in the CDR3. The germline V gene has CDR1 DFQATT and CDR2 SNEGSKA (reference sequence). The CDR3 reads CSARRQAMNTEAFF. As DNA, the CDR3 is TGCAGTGCTAGACGTCAGGCCATGAACACTGAAGCTTTCTTT.